This is a list of T cell receptor beta chains from one sample in a study of technical replicates of blood from a handful of donors. Measured with immunoSEQ multiplex PCR; TCRdb has only the in-frame clones, and not every one. The sample carries around 60,000 clones, approximately 92% recorded once. Sequencing input: PBMCs. These receptors were obtained from a human donor in good health. Some clones in this sample may be carry-over from other donors' samples. The conserved cysteine and the conserved F or W are not part of the CDR3 here.

j_call	v_call	cdr3_aa
TRBJ2-3	TRBV15	ATSRDLGAADTQY
TRBJ2-1	TRBV6-4	ASSKEPRLADYNEQF
TRBJ1-5	TRBV6-6	ASSYRGQYSNQPQH
TRBJ2-7	TRBV6-5	ASQLAGGSLYEQY
TRBJ1-2	TRBV4-3	ASSQDRGWTAGYGYT
TRBJ2-7	TRBV2	ASRDDRGHEQY
TRBJ1-1	TRBV29-1	SAVTGQVNTEAF
TRBJ2-3	TRBV7-3	ASSSSGAADTQY
TRBJ2-7	TRBV21-1	ASSKTSGGPHEQY
TRBJ2-7	TRBV7-2	ASSLAEAYEQY
TRBJ2-2	TRBV6-6	ASSSGQEEAGELF
TRBJ1-2	TRBV9	ASSLTLSATGDGYT
TRBJ1-6	TRBV9	ASSVLPGEAGSSYNSPLH
TRBJ1-1	TRBV5-1	ASRSGPNTEAF
TRBJ2-2	TRBV6-5	ASSYSTRATGELF